This TCR beta chain was identified during a study of radiation and T cells in renal cell carcinoma. The method was immunoSEQ multiplex PCR; TCRdb's version includes in-frame clones alone and lacks a portion of them. The table lists roughly 130,000 clones, 70% to 90% of them singletons, with about 1.9% in the top ten. The junction had 5 bases not matched to a gene; V was cut back by 1 base and J by 2 bases. Germline lookup yields CDR1 SEHNR and CDR2 FQNEAQ (reference sequence). The length of the CDR3 is 15 residues. Time point of the sample: blood 2 weeks post-SBRT. The treatment is: 15 Gy SBRT to primary tumor, nephrectomy 4 weeks later. Radiation-treated patients gave blood at baseline, week 2 and week 4.

The sequence was collected from a woman aged 55-69 years with renal cell carcinoma. The rearrangement uses TRBV7-9 and TRBJ2-7, with 7 bases aligning to TRBD2. The sequencing used blood, collected from a patient whose treatment included radiotherapy and nephrectomy. In nucleotides, the CDR3 is TGTGCCAGCAGCTTAGAAGCTAGCGGTGCCTACGAGCAGTACTTC. This gives the protein CASSLEASGAYEQYF.